Each of the 23 T cell receptor beta chains below was sequenced from the same sample in a study of T cell changes during pregnancy in multiple sclerosis. Assay used: immunoSEQ multiplex PCR; TCRdb lists only in-frame clones, some missing. This sample yields 100,000 to 110,000 clones, of which 92% are seen a single time; roughly 2% belongs to the top ten. The sequencing used peripheral blood, collected after pregnancy. Every receptor here comes from a female donor with multiple sclerosis, enrolled in a pregnancy study.

Only one count was recorded for this clone. This chain links TRBV25-1 with TRBJ1-4, with D possibly TRBD1 on 5 matching bases. The germline V and J ends were trimmed by 6 bases and 8 bases, with 19 bases remaining between them. The CDR3 runs 15 residues. Germline lookup yields CDR1 MGHDK and CDR2 SYGVNS. This chain's CDR3 is CASSVLWGREEKLFF. Written as DNA, the CDR3 is TGTGCCAGCAGCGTGTTATGGGGCCGGGAGGAAAAACTGTTTTTT.

The rearrangement links TRBV6-1 to TRBJ1-5, with D unresolved. This CDR3 is 13 amino acids long. V was trimmed by 4 bases and J by 15 bases, leaving 19 bases between them. From germline, CDR1 is MNHNS and CDR2 SASEGT. The CDR3 loop is CASSVGILGRWHF. CDR3 sequence (DNA): TGTGCCAGCAGTGTTGGTATTTTGGGGAGGTGGCATTTT.

The CDR3 reads CASSLGGRETQYF. The DNA for the CDR3 is TGTGCCAGCAGCTTAGGAGGGAGGGAGACCCAGTACTTC. This chain connects TRBV7-8 to TRBJ2-5; TRBD2 might be the D (6 bases). Germline CDR1 and CDR2: SGHVS and FQNEAQ. Trimming stripped 1 base from V and 5 bases from J, with 8 bases between. This CDR3 is 13 amino acids long.

The chain couples TRBV15 to TRBJ2-1, with 8 bases aligning to TRBD1. The V gene end was trimmed by 4 bases and the J gene end by 7 bases; junction bases not matched to a gene: 9. The CDR3 totals 15 residues. Germline CDR1 and CDR2: LNHNV and YYDKDF (reference sequence). This CDR3 is CATSTGGGLENEQFF. CDR3 in DNA: TGTGCCACCAGCACAGGGGGCGGTTTAGAGAATGAGCAGTTCTTC.

The chain uses TRBV28 and TRBJ2-7; tentatively, D is TRBD1 (5 bases). V was shortened by 5 bases and J by 8 bases, with 22 bases between the two germline ends. Germline loops: CDR1 MDHEN, CDR2 SYDVKM. This CDR3 region has 15 residues. The DNA of the CDR3 is TGTGCCAGCAGTACCCAAACAGGAACTTCTACGAAGCAGTACTTC. Translated, it gives CASSTQTGTSTKQYF. Full variable domain (missing parts from reference TRBV28 and TRBJ2-7): DVKVTQSSRYLVKRTGEKVFLECVQDMDHENMFWYRQDPGLGLRLIYFSYDVKMKEKGDIPEGYSVSREKKERFSLILESASTNQTSMYLCASSTQTGTSTKQYFGPGTRLTVT.

This clone showed up just once. This chain links TRBV2 with TRBJ2-7; D is uncertain. This CDR3 has 12 amino acids. V gave up 3 bases and J gave up 4 bases, with 7 bases separating them. CDR1 and CDR2 (germline): SNHLY, FYNNEI. CDR3 in amino acids: CASSDLLYEQYF. The CDR3 nucleotides are TGTGCCAGCAGTGATCTCTTATACGAGCAGTACTTC.

The V and J genes are TRBV7-2 and TRBJ2-7, with 8 bases aligning to TRBD2. Trimming cost V 5 bases and J 6 bases; bases outside gene matches: 9. The CDR3 extends over 14 amino acids. The germline V gene encodes CDR1 SGHTA and CDR2 FQGNSA. The CDR3: CASSHTGRGAEQYF. As DNA, the CDR3 is TGTGCCAGCAGCCATACCGGGCGGGGGGCCGAGCAGTACTTC. Supplemented by reference TRBV7-2 and TRBJ2-7, the full variable domain reads GAGVSQSPSNKVTEKGKDVELRCDPISGHTALYWYRQSLGQGLEFLIYFQGNSAPDKSGLPSDRFSAERTGGSVSTLTIQRTQQEDSAVYLCASSHTGRGAEQYFGPGTRLTVT.

The chain carries TRBV11-2 and TRBJ2-7; the D is unclear. Trimming left V 6 bases short and J 0 bases short, with 9 bases between. Germline CDR1 and CDR2: SGHAT and FQNNGV. This CDR3 has 13 residues. CDR3 in amino acids: CASRPPGSYEQYF. CDR3 nucleotides: TGTGCCAGCAGACCCCCCGGCTCCTACGAGCAGTACTTC.

This rearrangement joins TRBV28 to TRBJ2-2; a possible D gene is TRBD1 (6 bases). Deletions cut 5 bases from V and 2 bases from J, with 12 bases between. CDR1 and CDR2 (germline): MDHEN, SYDVKM. This CDR3 comprises 15 residues. This chain's CDR3 is CASSPGTLNTGELFF. The CDR3 nucleotides read TGTGCCAGCAGTCCGGGGACACTTAACACCGGGGAGCTGTTTTTT. The variable domain in full, completed from reference TRBV28 and TRBJ2-2, reads DVKVTQSSRYLVKRTGEKVFLECVQDMDHENMFWYRQDPGLGLRLIYFSYDVKMKEKGDIPEGYSVSREKKERFSLILESASTNQTSMYLCASSPGTLNTGELFFGEGSRLTVL.

Note on this clone: The junction departs from the called germline gene at one end, perhaps through a read error. The CDR3 loop is CASSPGTGGYIEQFF. The DNA of the CDR3 is TGTGCCAGCTCACCTGGGACAGGGGGTTACATTGAGCAGTTCTTC. V usage is TRBV18 and J usage is TRBJ2-1; 11 bases are a match to TRBD1. From germline, CDR1 is KGHSH and CDR2 LQKENI. There are 15 residues in the CDR3.

The CDR3 nucleotides are TGTGCCAGCAGCACCGATTTTGAGGGGACCCAGTACTTC. Protein sequence: CASSTDFEGTQYF. This chain connects TRBV7-2 to TRBJ2-5; tentative D call: TRBD2 (5 bases). V lost 5 bases and J lost 7, with 14 bases in between. The germline CDR1 and CDR2 sequences are SGHTA and FQGNSA. The CDR3 totals 13 residues.

The V call is TRBV6-1, the J call TRBJ1-2, with 11 bases matching TRBD1. Germline V gene data show CDR1 as MNHNS and CDR2 as SASEGT. This CDR3 spans 15 amino acids. Trimming cost V 1 base and J 4 bases; bases outside gene matches: 2. In DNA form, the CDR3 reads TGTGCCAGCAGTGAAGGGACAGGGGGCGGCTATGGCTACACCTTC. Translated: CASSEGTGGGYGYTF.

The chain joins TRBV2 to TRBJ1-4; TRBD1 is a possible D gene (6 bases). Germline CDR1 and CDR2: SNHLY and FYNNEI. The CDR3 runs to 14 residues. V lost 1 base and J 7 bases, leaving 10 bases between the germline ends. CDR3: CASSEGGQVEKLFF. The CDR3 DNA follows: TGTGCCAGCAGTGAAGGGGGGCAGGTTGAAAAACTGTTTTTT.

The chain couples TRBV29-1 to TRBJ2-2, with 9 nucleotides matching TRBD1. The CDR3 is 16 residues long. Losses at the gene ends were 1 base for V and 4 bases for J; bases not matched to a gene: 7. From germline, CDR1 is SQVTM and CDR2 ANQGSEA. The chain's CDR3 is CSVEGGGTGSTGELFF. As DNA, the CDR3 is TGCAGCGTTGAAGGGGGCGGGACAGGGTCCACCGGGGAGCTGTTTTTT.

The chain carries TRBV27 and TRBJ1-5; 7 bases line up with TRBD1. There are 14 residues in the CDR3. V lost 6 bases to trimming and J lost 7 bases; unmatched junction nucleotides: 9. Germline V gene data show CDR1 as MNHEY and CDR2 as SMNVEV (reference sequence). CDR3 loop: CASRRTGSNQPQHF. In DNA form, the CDR3 reads TGTGCCAGCAGAAGGACAGGCTCGAACCAGCCCCAGCATTTT.

This chain connects TRBV18 to TRBJ2-7; no firm D call. This CDR3 region has 14 residues. CDR1 is KGHSH and CDR2 is LQKENI in the germline V gene. The V end was cut by 4 bases, the J end by 0 bases, with 10 bases between. Here the CDR3 reads CASSLDKLSYEQYF. The CDR3, as DNA: TGTGCCAGCTCACTCGACAAACTCTCCTACGAGCAGTACTTC.

This chain connects TRBV18 to TRBJ1-4; D is perhaps TRBD1 (5 bases). The ends were cut back, 5 bases at V and 0 bases at J, with 7 bases in the middle. Germline CDR1 KGHSH, CDR2 LQKENI. CDR3 length: 14 residues. The CDR3 region has the DNA TGTGCCAGCTCAAGACAGTCAACTAATGAAAAACTGTTTTTT. Its protein is CASSRQSTNEKLFF.

This clone was found a few times. V usage is TRBV10-3 and J usage is TRBJ1-2; D call uncertain. Per germline, CDR1 ENHRY and CDR2 SYGVKD. Trimming took 4 bases from V and 0 from J, leaving 9 bases between them. This CDR3 comprises 14 residues. Here the CDR3 reads CAISVADSNYGYTF. The CDR3 DNA is TGTGCCATCAGTGTGGCTGATTCTAACTATGGCTACACCTTC.

The J gene is TRBJ1-1, the V gene TRBV4-1; tentatively, D is TRBD1 (5 bases). This CDR3 comprises 17 residues. CDR1 is MGHRA, CDR2 YSYEKL, per germline. Trimming removed 2 bases at V and 3 bases at J, with 19 bases between. The CDR3 bases are TGCGCCAGCAGCCAATGGGGGGGTTCCACGGGGTACACTGAAGCTTTCTTT. Residues: CASSQWGGSTGYTEAFF.

The chain uses TRBV7-3 and TRBJ2-5, with 9 bases identical to TRBD2. CDR3 length: 16 amino acids. J gave up 1 base and V 1 base, and 4 bases lay outside the gene matches. Germline CDR1 is SGHTA and CDR2 is FQGTGA. In nucleotides, the CDR3 is TGTGCCAGCAGCTTAATGGCGGGGGGGACCCAAGAGACCCAGTACTTC. This gives the protein CASSLMAGGTQETQYF.

V usage is TRBV18 and J usage is TRBJ1-1, with D tentatively TRBD1 (5 bases). V was shortened by 2 bases and J by 4 bases, with 14 bases between the two germline ends. Germline assignment: CDR1 KGHSH and CDR2 LQKENI. The CDR3 sequence is 15 residues long. The CDR3 loop reads CASSPVGARGTEAFF. The CDR3 DNA reads TGTGCCAGCTCACCAGTAGGGGCGCGGGGCACTGAAGCTTTCTTT.

The rearrangement joins TRBV27 to TRBJ2-1, with TRBD2 matching over 10 bases. The ends lost 7 bases at V and 8 bases at J; junction bases unmatched: 5. Germline lookup yields CDR1 MNHEY and CDR2 SMNVEV (reference sequence). This CDR3 is built from 13 residues. Written as DNA, the CDR3 is TGTGCCAGCATTTCTAGCGGGAGCGATGAGCAGTTCTTC. The encoded protein is CASISSGSDEQFF.

This clone occurred once. Because it lacks the conserved phenylalanine or tryptophan at the end, this CDR3 is likely a read error. The limits of the CDR3 on the DNA are not certain, so only TCRdb's listed CDR3 is given. The J gene is TRBJ2-3, the V gene TRBV6-4; the DNA was not used to check the table's D call, TRBD2. CDR1 and CDR2 from the germline V gene are MRHNA and SNTAGT. Inclusive of both ends, the CDR3 amounts to 12 amino acids. CDR3 in amino acids: CASRGLAGGLGR.